This T cell receptor beta chain appears in the sequencing data of a study of T cells after yellow fever vaccination. In the study overall: Libraries from low-cell-number fractions were prepared with the SMART-Seq v4 Ultra Low Input RNA kit.

MiXCR, applied by TCRdb to the 5' RACE reads, yields one record per CDR3 protein. This table has about 220,000 distinct CDR3 sequences, 3% to 4% appearing once. CDR1 is SGHAT, CDR2 FQNNGV, per germline. This CDR3 is built from 14 residues. V was clipped by 6 bases and J by 6 bases; unmatched bases: 6. Study observations and caveats: The booster saw the reappearance of most primary-vaccination clones (about 95% CD4, 80% to 90% CD8).

This clonotype was seen at least ten times. As yet, its antigen is unknown. The sequenced sample was CD4+ T cells sorted from PBMCs, obtained 10 days after the yellow fever booster vaccination. The rearrangement links TRBV11-2 to TRBJ2-2, with 8 bases that match TRBD1. This receptor was taken from a young man who received the YFV17D yellow fever vaccine. Here the CDR3 reads CASRPDRGAGELFF. DNA of the CDR3: TGTGCCAGCAGGCCCGACAGGGGCGCCGGGGAGCTGTTTTTT.